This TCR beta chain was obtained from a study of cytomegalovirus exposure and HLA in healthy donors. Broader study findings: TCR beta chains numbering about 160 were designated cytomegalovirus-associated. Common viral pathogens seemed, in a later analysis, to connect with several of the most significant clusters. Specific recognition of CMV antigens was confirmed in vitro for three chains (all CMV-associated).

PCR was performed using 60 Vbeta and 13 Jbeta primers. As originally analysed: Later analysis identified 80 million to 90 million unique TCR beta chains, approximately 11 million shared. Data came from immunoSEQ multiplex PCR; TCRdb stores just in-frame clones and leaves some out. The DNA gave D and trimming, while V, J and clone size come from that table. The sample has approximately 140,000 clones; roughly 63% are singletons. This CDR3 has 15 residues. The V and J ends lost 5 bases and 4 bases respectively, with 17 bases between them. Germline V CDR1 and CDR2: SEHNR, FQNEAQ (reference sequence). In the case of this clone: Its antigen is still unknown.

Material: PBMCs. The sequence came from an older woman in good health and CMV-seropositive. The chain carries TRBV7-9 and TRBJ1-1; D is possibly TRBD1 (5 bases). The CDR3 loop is CASSPRGGASTEAFF. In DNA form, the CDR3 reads TGTGCCAGCAGCCCCCGGGGAGGGGCGAGCACTGAAGCTTTCTTT.